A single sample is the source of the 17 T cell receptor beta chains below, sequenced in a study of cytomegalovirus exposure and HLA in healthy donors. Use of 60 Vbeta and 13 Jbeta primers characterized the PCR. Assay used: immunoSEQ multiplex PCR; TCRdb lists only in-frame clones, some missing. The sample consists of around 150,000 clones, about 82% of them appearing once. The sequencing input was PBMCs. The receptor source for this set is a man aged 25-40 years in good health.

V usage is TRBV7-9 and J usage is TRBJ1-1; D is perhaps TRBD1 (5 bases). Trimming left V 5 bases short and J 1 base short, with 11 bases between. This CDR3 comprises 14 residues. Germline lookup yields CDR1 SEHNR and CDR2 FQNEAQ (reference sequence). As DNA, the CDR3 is TGTGCCAGCAGCAGCCGGGGGTCGAACACTGAAGCTTTCTTT. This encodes CASSSRGSNTEAFF.

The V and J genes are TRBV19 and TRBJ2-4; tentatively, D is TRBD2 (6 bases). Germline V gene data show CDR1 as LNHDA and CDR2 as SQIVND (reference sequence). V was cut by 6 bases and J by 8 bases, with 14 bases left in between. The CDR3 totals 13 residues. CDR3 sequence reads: CASRPDGGDIQYF. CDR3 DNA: TGTGCCAGTAGGCCGGACGGGGGAGACATTCAGTACTTC.

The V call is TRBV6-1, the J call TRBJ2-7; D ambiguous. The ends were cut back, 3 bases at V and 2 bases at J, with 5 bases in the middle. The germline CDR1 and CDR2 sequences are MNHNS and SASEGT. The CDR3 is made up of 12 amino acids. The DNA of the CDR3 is TGTGCCAGCAGTGACTTAGCCTACGAGCAGTACTTC. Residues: CASSDLAYEQYF.

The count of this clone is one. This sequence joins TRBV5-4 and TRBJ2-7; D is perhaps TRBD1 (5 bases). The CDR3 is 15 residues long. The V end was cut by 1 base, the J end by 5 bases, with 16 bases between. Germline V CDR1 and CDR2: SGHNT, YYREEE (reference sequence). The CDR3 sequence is CASSLRISRVDEQYF. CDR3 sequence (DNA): TGTGCCAGCAGCTTGAGGATTAGCAGGGTCGACGAGCAGTACTTC.

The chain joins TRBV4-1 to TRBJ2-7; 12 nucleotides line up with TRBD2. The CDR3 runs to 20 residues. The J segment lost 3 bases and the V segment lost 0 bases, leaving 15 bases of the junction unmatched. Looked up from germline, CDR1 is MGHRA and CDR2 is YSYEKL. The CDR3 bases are TGCGCCAGCAGCCAAGATCTGAACGGACTAGCGGGATTAATCTACTACGAGCAGTACTTC. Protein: CASSQDLNGLAGLIYYEQYF.

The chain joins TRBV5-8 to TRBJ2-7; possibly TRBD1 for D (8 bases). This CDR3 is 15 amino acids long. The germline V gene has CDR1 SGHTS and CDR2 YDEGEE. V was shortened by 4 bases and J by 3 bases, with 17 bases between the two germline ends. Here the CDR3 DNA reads TGTGCCAGCAGCGAACCGACAGGGGAGGGCTACGAGCAGTACTTC. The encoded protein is CASSEPTGEGYEQYF.

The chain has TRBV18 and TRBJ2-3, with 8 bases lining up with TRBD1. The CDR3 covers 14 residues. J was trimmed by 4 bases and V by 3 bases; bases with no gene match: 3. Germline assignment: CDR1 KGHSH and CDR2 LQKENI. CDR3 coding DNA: TGTGCCAGCTCACCCCAGACAGGGGCAGATACGCAGTATTTT. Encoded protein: CASSPQTGADTQYF.

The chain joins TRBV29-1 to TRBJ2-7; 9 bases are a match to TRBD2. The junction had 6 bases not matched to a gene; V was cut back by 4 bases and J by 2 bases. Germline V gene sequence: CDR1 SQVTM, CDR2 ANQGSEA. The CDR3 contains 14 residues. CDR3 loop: CSVGTSGQTYEQYF. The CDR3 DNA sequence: TGCAGCGTTGGAACTAGCGGGCAGACCTACGAGCAGTACTTC.

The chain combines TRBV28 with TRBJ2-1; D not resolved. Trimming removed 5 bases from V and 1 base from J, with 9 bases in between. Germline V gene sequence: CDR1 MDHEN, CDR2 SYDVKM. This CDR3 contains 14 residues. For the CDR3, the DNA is TGTGCCAGCAGTCTCCCCGGGTCCTACAATGAGCAGTTCTTC. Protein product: CASSLPGSYNEQFF.

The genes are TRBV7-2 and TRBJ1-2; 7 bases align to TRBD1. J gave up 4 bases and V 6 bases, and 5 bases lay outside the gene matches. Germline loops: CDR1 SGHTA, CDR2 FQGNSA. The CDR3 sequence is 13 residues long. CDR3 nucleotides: TGTGCCAGCAGTTGGGACAGCCTCTATGGCTACACCTTC. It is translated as CASSWDSLYGYTF.

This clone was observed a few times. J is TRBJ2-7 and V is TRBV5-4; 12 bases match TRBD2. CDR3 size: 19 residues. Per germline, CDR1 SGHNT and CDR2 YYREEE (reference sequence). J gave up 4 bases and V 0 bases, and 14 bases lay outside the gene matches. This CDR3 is CASSLGPLAGGLVSYEQYF. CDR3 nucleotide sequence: TGTGCCAGCAGCTTGGGGCCGCTAGCGGGAGGGCTTGTGTCGTACGAGCAGTACTTC. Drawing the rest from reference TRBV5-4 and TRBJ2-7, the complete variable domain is ETGVTQSPTHLIKTRGQQVTLRCSSQSGHNTVSWYQQALGQGPQFIFQYYREEENGRGNFPPRFSGLQFPNYSSELNVNALELDDSALYLCASSLGPLAGGLVSYEQYFGPGTRLTVT.

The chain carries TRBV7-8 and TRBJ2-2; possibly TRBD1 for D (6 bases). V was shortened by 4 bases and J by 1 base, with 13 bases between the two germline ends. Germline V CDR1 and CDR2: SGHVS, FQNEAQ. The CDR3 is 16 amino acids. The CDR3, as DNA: TGTGCCAGCAGCTCTAGAAGGGGGTTGAACACCGGGGAGCTGTTTTTT. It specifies CASSSRRGLNTGELFF.

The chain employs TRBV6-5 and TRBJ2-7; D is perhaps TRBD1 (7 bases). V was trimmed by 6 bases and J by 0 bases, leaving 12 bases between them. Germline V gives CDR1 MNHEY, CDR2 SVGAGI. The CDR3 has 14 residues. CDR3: CASRPGGNSYEQYF. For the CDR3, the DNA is TGTGCCAGCAGACCAGGGGGGAACTCCTACGAGCAGTACTTC.

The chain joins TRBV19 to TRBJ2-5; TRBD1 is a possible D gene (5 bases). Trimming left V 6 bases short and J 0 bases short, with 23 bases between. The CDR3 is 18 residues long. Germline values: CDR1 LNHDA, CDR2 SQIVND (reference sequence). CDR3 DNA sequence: TGTGCCAGTAGCACCGCCCGCCCAGGGCCCTCAAACCAAGAGACCCAGTACTTC. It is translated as CASSTARPGPSNQETQYF.

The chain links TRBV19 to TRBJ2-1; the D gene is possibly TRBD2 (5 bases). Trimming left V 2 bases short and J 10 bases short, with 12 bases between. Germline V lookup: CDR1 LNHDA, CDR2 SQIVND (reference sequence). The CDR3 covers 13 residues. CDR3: CASSISSRREQFF. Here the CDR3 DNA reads TGTGCCAGTAGTATATCGTCCCGGAGGGAGCAGTTCTTC.

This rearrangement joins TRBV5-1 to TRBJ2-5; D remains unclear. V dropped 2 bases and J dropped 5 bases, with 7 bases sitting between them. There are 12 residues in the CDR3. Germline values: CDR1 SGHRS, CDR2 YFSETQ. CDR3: CASSFEWETQYF. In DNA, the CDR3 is TGCGCCAGCAGCTTCGAGTGGGAGACCCAGTACTTC.

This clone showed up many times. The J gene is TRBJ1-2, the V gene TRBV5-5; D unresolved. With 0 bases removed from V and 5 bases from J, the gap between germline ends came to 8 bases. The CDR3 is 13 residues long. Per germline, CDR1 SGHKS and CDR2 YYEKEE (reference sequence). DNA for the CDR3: TGTGCCAGCAGCTTGGAGCCAGGTTATGGCTACACCTTC. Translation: CASSLEPGYGYTF. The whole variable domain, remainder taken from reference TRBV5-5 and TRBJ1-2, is DAGVTQSPTHLIKTRGQQVTLRCSPISGHKSVSWYQQVLGQGPQFIFQYYEKEERGRGNFPDRFSARQFPNYSSELNVNALLLGDSALYLCASSLEPGYGYTFGSGTRLTVV.